The 26 T cell receptor beta chains in this list originate from one sample, sequenced in a study of T cells in Graves' hyperthyroidism and ophthalmopathy. Amplification yielded TCR beta CDR3 regions, with RNA transcripts as the source. An initial round of RT-PCR targeting the TCR CDR3 relied on the HTBI primer set. TCRdb re-called the multiplex PCR reads through MiXCR, storing one row per CDR3 protein. The sample has about 580,000 distinct CDR3 sequences, around 45% seen once. The material sequenced was peripheral blood or thyroid tissue (not recorded which). All receptors come from a woman aged 18-29 years with Graves' hyperthyroidism.

The chain is built from TRBV28 and TRBJ1-4; D uncertain. Between the trimmed V and J ends, which lost 11 bases and 8 bases, there was a span of 18 bases. The CDR3 is 13 residues long. Germline loops: CDR1 MDHEN, CDR2 SYDVKM. The CDR3 bases are TGTGCCCACGGGAGTAACCTCGGGGAAAAACTGTTTTTT. Its protein product is CAHGSNLGEKLFF.

This clonotype was recorded only once. V usage is TRBV20-1 and J usage is TRBJ1-2, with a possible D match to TRBD1 (5 bases). The germline V gene encodes CDR1 DFQATT and CDR2 SNEGSKA (reference sequence). This CDR3 spans 16 amino acids. Trimming pared 5 bases from V and 4 bases from J, leaving 23 bases between. The CDR3 region has the DNA TGCAGTGCTGACCCGGTTTCGGCCTCCGGGGGCTATGGCTACACCTTC. Translation gives CSADPVSASGGYGYTF.

About this clonotype itself: A read error may be the cause here, since a much bigger clone is one base away. The CDR3 end shows no conserved phenylalanine or tryptophan, and so a read error is likely. CDR3 sequence (DNA): TGTGCCAGCAGCCCGGCCCTTCAAGAGACCCAGTACCTC. It codes for CASSPALQETQYL. The chain is built from TRBV7-2 and TRBJ2-5, with D unresolved. CDR3 size: 13 residues. In germline, CDR1 is SGHTA, CDR2 FQGNSA. V dropped 5 bases and J dropped 2 bases, with 9 bases sitting between them.

This clonotype has ten or more counts. J is TRBJ1-2 and V is TRBV15; 7 positions agree with TRBD1. With 5 bases clipped from V and 2 bases from J, the junction kept 8 bases outside the gene matches. This CDR3 spans 15 amino acids. In germline, CDR1 is LNHNV, CDR2 YYDKDF (reference sequence). This CDR3 reads CATSSGTAGNYGYTF. In nucleotides, the CDR3 is TGTGCCACCAGCTCCGGGACAGCGGGAAACTATGGCTACACCTTC.

This clonotype appeared a few times. V gene TRBV10-3 combines with J gene TRBJ1-2; D unresolved. Trimming stripped 3 bases from V and 12 bases from J, with 20 bases between. This CDR3 region has 14 residues. The germline gives CDR1 ENHRY, CDR2 SYGVKD. DNA of the CDR3: TGTGCCATCAGTGACCCCGTGGGAGGCTCTGGAAACACCTTC. Amino acids: CAISDPVGGSGNTF.

V and J are TRBV9 and TRBJ2-1, with D possibly called TRBD1 or TRBD2 (5 bases each). This CDR3 region has 11 residues. V was pared by 3 bases and J by 12 bases, with 10 bases between. The germline V gene has CDR1 SGDLS and CDR2 YYNGEE. CDR3 nucleotides: TGTGCCAGCAGCGCGGGACCACTGCAGTTCTTC. Residues: CASSAGPLQFF.

This clonotype was seen at least ten times. The CDR3 region has the DNA TGTGCCAGCAGCTACGACAGGGTGCCGGGGGAGCTGTTTTTT. Amino acid sequence: CASSYDRVPGELFF. The chain combines TRBV7-9 with TRBJ2-2; TRBD1 matches 7 bases. Unmatched junction bases numbered 7, after V lost 4 bases and J lost 8 bases. The germline V gene encodes CDR1 SEHNR and CDR2 FQNEAQ (reference sequence). The CDR3 is 14 residues long.

There are many counts of this clonotype. This sequence joins TRBV20-1 and TRBJ1-2, with TRBD1 matching over 8 bases. The V and J ends lost 6 bases and 0 bases, in that order; junction bases with no gene match: 3. This CDR3 is 13 amino acids long. Germline CDR1 DFQATT, CDR2 SNEGSKA (reference sequence). The CDR3 region is CSADRGANYGYTF. Written as DNA, the CDR3 is TGCAGTGCCGACAGGGGAGCTAACTATGGCTACACCTTC.

V is TRBV7-3 and J is TRBJ2-3; D not certain. The CDR3 extends over 14 amino acids. Germline values: CDR1 SGHTA, CDR2 FQGTGA. V lost 1 base and J 3 bases, leaving 8 bases between the germline ends. Written as DNA, the CDR3 is TGTGCCAGCAGCTTAAGTTTGCGTACAGATACGCAGTATTTT. Translating it yields CASSLSLRTDTQYF.

This clonotype was observed at least ten times. The chain links TRBV15 to TRBJ2-2; D unclear. CDR1 is LNHNV, CDR2 YYDKDF, per germline (reference sequence). This CDR3 contains 14 residues. Trimming removed 1 base from V and 2 bases from J, with 5 bases in between. DNA for the CDR3: TGTGCCACCAGCAGAGGCAGAAACACCGGGGAGCTGTTTTTT. It is translated as CATSRGRNTGELFF.

This clonotype came up many times. The chain joins TRBV20-1 to TRBJ1-6; a weak D match, TRBD1 (6 bases). V shed 7 bases and J shed 5 bases, with 21 bases lying between them. The CDR3 runs 16 residues. Germline CDR1 and CDR2: DFQATT and SNEGSKA (reference sequence). The CDR3 DNA is TGCAGTGTCCCTTCTGTCGCAGGGGCCCATAATTCACCCCTCCACTTT. Translated: CSVPSVAGAHNSPLHF.

With respect to this clonotype: A clone one base away is much larger, so this may be a read error. This chain uses TRBV6-1 with TRBJ1-1; maybe TRBD1 (6 bases). The CDR3 runs to 13 residues. Germline loops: CDR1 MNHNS, CDR2 SASEGT. CDR3 nucleotides: TGTGTCAGCAGGGTAGGACAGCTCGCTGAAGCTTTCTTT. It is translated as CVSRVGQLAEAFF.

The genes are TRBV2 and TRBJ1-3; possible D gene TRBD1, 6 bases. The CDR3 extends over 14 amino acids. V lost 5 bases and J 8 bases, leaving 16 bases between the germline ends. Germline V gene data show CDR1 as SNHLY and CDR2 as FYNNEI. The CDR3 sequence is CASSSEDRGHTIYF. CDR3 in DNA: TGTGCCAGCAGTTCAGAGGACAGAGGCCACACCATATATTTT.

The chain has TRBV29-1 and TRBJ2-7, with TRBD1 identical over 9 bases. This CDR3 is built from 14 residues. V shed 7 bases, J shed 2 bases, and the junction held 9 bases outside the gene matches. Germline V gene sequence: CDR1 SQVTM, CDR2 ANQGSEA. The CDR3 is CSARQGGETYEQYF. In DNA, the CDR3 is TGCAGCGCTAGACAGGGGGGGGAGACCTACGAGCAGTACTTC.

The J gene is TRBJ2-1, the V gene TRBV7-8; 8 positions match TRBD1. The CDR3 covers 16 residues. V trimming: 5 bases; J trimming: 3 bases; junction bases outside the gene matches: 9. Germline V gene sequence: CDR1 SGHVS, CDR2 FQNEAQ. The CDR3 loop is CASSTTSGTGYNEQFF. The CDR3 coding sequence is TGTGCCAGCAGCACTACATCCGGGACAGGCTACAATGAGCAGTTCTTC.

The V gene is TRBV7-9, the J gene TRBJ1-6, with 8 bases aligning to TRBD2. The J call may be in error: the DNA end matches TRBJ2-3 better. Germline loops: CDR1 SEHNR, CDR2 FQNEAQ (reference sequence). CDR3 length: 14 amino acids. Written as DNA, the CDR3 is TGTGCCAGCAGCTTAGATCCGAGCGGGGGTACGCAGTATTTT. The encoded protein is CASSLDPSGGTQYF.

The J gene is TRBJ1-1, the V gene TRBV29-1; D remains ambiguous. The CDR3 sequence is 14 residues long. Germline V gives CDR1 SQVTM, CDR2 ANQGSEA. The V end was cut by 6 bases, the J end by 3 bases, with 17 bases between. The CDR3: CSVEPAELDTEAFF. The CDR3, as DNA: TGCAGCGTAGAACCAGCGGAATTGGACACTGAAGCTTTCTTT.

This clonotype was counted a few times. This chain joins TRBV7-2 and TRBJ1-5, with D perhaps TRBD1 (5 bases). The CDR3 covers 17 residues. V was shortened by 3 bases and J by 6 bases, with 21 bases between the two germline ends. Per the germline V gene, CDR1 is SGHTA and CDR2 is FQGNSA. In nucleotides, the CDR3 is TGTGCCAGCAGCTTGATGATGGACACTAGCGGGGGTCAGCCCCAGCATTTT. Protein sequence: CASSLMMDTSGGQPQHF.

The table lists this clonotype with a count of one. The rearrangement joins TRBV14 to TRBJ2-5; no reliable D call. This CDR3 comprises 14 residues. CDR1 and CDR2 from the germline V gene are SGHDN and FVKESK. V gave up 4 bases and J gave up 3 bases, with 12 bases separating them. CDR3 DNA sequence: TGTGCCAGCAGCCGTCAAGAGTGGGAAGAGACCCAGTACTTC. This codes for CASSRQEWEETQYF.

This clonotype has a handful of counts. CDR3 bases: TGCAGCTTATTAACCGGTGGCTACACCTTC. This translates into CSLLTGGYTF. The chain links TRBV29-1 to TRBJ1-2; D remains unclear. Trimming left V 8 bases short and J 7 bases short, with 11 bases between. CDR1 is SQVTM, CDR2 ANQGSEA, per germline. CDR3 size: 10 residues.

This clonotype was seen many times. The chain couples TRBV5-1 to TRBJ1-2; unclear D gene. Per germline, CDR1 SGHRS and CDR2 YFSETQ. This CDR3 region has 15 residues. V dropped 0 bases and J dropped 4 bases, with 13 bases sitting between them. The CDR3 DNA follows: TGCGCCAGCAGCTTGGGGGTGTACCAGAGCTATGGCTACACCTTC. Its protein product is CASSLGVYQSYGYTF.

The J gene is TRBJ2-1, the V gene TRBV4-1, with TRBD1 matching over 9 bases. Germline assignment: CDR1 MGHRA and CDR2 YSYEKL. V lost 4 bases, J lost 4 bases, and 5 bases stayed unmatched. The CDR3 consists of 15 residues. CDR3 in DNA: TGCGCCAGCAGCCGAGAAGGACAGGGGTACAATGAGCAGTTCTTC. It encodes CASSREGQGYNEQFF.

This clonotype showed up many times. This rearrangement joins TRBV2 to TRBJ2-7; D possibly uses TRBD1 or TRBD2 (5 bases each). V lost 11 bases, J lost 2 bases, and 16 bases lay in between. The CDR3 sequence is 13 residues long. Germline V gene sequence: CDR1 SNHLY, CDR2 FYNNEI. CDR3 loop: CAGYWDQTYEQYF. For the CDR3, the DNA is TGTGCCGGTTACTGGGACCAAACCTACGAGCAGTACTTC.

The V call is TRBV7-2, the J call TRBJ1-5; no reliable D call. Germline CDR1 is SGHTA and CDR2 is FQGNSA. The CDR3 extends over 11 amino acids. The V end was cut by 1 base, the J end by 14 bases, with 9 bases between. CDR3 residues: CASSLVGYEHF. The CDR3 DNA is TGTGCCAGCAGCTTAGTCGGCTACGAGCATTTT.

CDR3: CASSLSVGSPTEAFF. The DNA for the CDR3 is TGTGCCAGCAGTTTATCAGTGGGGAGCCCGACTGAAGCTTTCTTT. V is TRBV27 and J is TRBJ1-1; D is uncertain. Germline V gene data show CDR1 as MNHEY and CDR2 as SMNVEV (reference sequence). The V end lost 0 bases, the J end lost 5 bases, and 13 bases lay between the germline ends. The CDR3 consists of 15 residues.

This clonotype was seen many times. This rearrangement joins TRBV24-1 to TRBJ2-5; 10 bases agree with TRBD1. V trimming: 1 base; J trimming: 5 bases; junction bases outside the gene matches: 3. The CDR3 has 15 amino acids. Per the germline V gene, CDR1 is KGHDR and CDR2 is SFDVKD. The CDR3 protein is CATSDFDRGHETQYF. CDR3 coding DNA: TGTGCCACCAGTGATTTCGACAGGGGGCATGAGACCCAGTACTTC.